This record covers a single T cell receptor beta chain. Its antigen is currently not known. Nothing much larger sits one base from this clone, and base qualities are not available. The library was built by means of the immunoSEQ multiplex PCR assay. The multiplex PCR relied on a mix of 60 forward primers for TCR Vbeta segments and 13 reverse primers for TCR Jbeta segments. The CDR3 region of rearranged TCR beta genes was amplified from genomic DNA by a multiplex PCR assay. The amplified TCR beta libraries were sequenced on the Illumina HiSeq System as 87-base-pair reads. Concerning the study's data processing: A later analysis counted 75 million to 100 million unique TCR beta chains across the 550 to 700 repertoires, and 9 million to 14 million of these chains were shared by at least two donors. Raw reads were error-corrected and collapsed into unique sequences with a nearest-neighbor algorithm that merged closely related sequences to remove PCR and sequencing errors. CDR3 sequences were aligned to IMGT reference sequences to assign V, D and J gene segments. For a sequence to be retained, at least a six-nucleotide match to both a V gene segment and a J gene segment was required. Rearrangements were called productive when the CDR3 lacked stop codons and stayed in frame with V and J; all others were non-productive. Following IMGT convention, CDR3 was defined as the stretch from the second conserved V-encoded cysteine up to the conserved J-encoded phenylalanine. The earlier analysis of about 530 of the donors excluded any sequence lacking an unambiguous match to a single V gene segment. An earlier analysis of several hundred of the donors called V segments functional above 56.7% productive rearrangements and segregating when the between-donor standard deviation exceeded 5%. A statistical classification framework was built to diagnose cytomegalovirus status from the catalog of TCR beta chain sequences. A later analysis assigned V and J genes by comparing TCR nucleotide sequences with IMGT/GENE-DB human TR gene sequences. Using the TCRdist pipeline, a later analysis assigned CDR3 sequences along with most-parsimonious VDJ recombination scenarios. A later analysis defined each TCR beta chain by its CDR3 amino acid sequence plus V-gene family, and excluded reads lacking a unique V-gene family. In a later analysis, fewer than 600 highly shared, low-generation-probability nucleotide sequences were removed to address suspected cross-contamination and a sequencing artifact. In a later analysis, a clonal expansion index was calculated for each public chain from normalized within-repertoire ranks of inferred template counts. In a later analysis, generation probabilities were computed using a VDJ recombination model fitted to out-of-frame rearrangements, and the results were checked against IGoR. In a later analysis, TCR-TCR, TCR-HLA and TCR-CMV co-occurrence was scored with hypergeometric tests, and a repertoire-size bias correction was applied to TCR pairs. False discovery rates were estimated in a later analysis by permuting HLA or CMV assignments 20 times. A later analysis grouped co-occurring TCRs with DBSCAN, adding TCRdist sequence similarity when clustering within HLA-allele-positive subsets. For co-occurrence clustering, repertoires with fewer than 30,000 or more than 120,000 public chains were excluded, along with roughly 5 repertoires with anomalous nucleotide sharing. In TCRdb, the immuneACCESS table is reduced to in-frame sequences with V and J assigned. These tables do not hold every clone; where another copy was compared, an unresolved V gene accounts for under half, and the others remain unexplained. V, J and clone size derive from that table, while D and trimming were established from the DNA sequence. In this sample the table shows about 110,000 clones, 75% to 90% of which occur a single time. 1.5% to 2% of the sample rests with the top ten.

The cohort was made up of around 720 healthy bone marrow donors. At the time of sampling, all cohort members were nominally healthy, though unrecorded immune exposures were likely present. The donor was CMV seronegative and was included in the group of a few hundred seronegative cohort members. A peripheral blood sample was collected from each donor, and TCR beta sequencing was performed on peripheral blood mononuclear cells. The Qiagen DNeasy Blood Extraction Kit was used to extract genomic DNA from the blood cell samples. The germline V gene yields MDHEN for CDR1 and SYDVKM for CDR2. V is cut by 4 bases and J by 4 bases, and the space between the germline ends is 13 bases. The CDR3 spans 14 residues, from the cysteine through the phenylalanine. Here the CDR3 DNA is all that survives: 42 bases in frame from base 1. These data originate in a study of cytomegalovirus exposure and HLA in healthy donors (dated by TCRdb to 2016 to 2017). Some background on the complete study: An earlier analysis of some 500 of the donors reported 250 to 300 Gb of sequence data and around 120 million unique TCR beta sequences from some 180 million T cells. An early release that covered several hundred HLA-typed donors contained 250 to 350 gigabases of sequencing data and some 87 million unique TCR sequences. Of the roughly 400 genotyped donors, about 84% fell in the genetic ancestry cluster associated with self-reported Caucasian donors. The study aimed to test whether signatures of past pathogen exposure could be identified by cataloging public T cell receptors. The T cell repertoires of around 730 subjects were profiled by immunosequencing and related to cytomegalovirus serostatus. In addition to the first cohort of about 650 subjects, a separate validation cohort of approximately 120 different subjects was used. The study combined high-throughput TCR immunosequencing, statistical association of individual TCRs with disease status, and machine learning to predict cytomegalovirus infection status. In a later analysis, previously published TCR beta repertoires from roughly 710 donors were re-analyzed and high-resolution HLA genotyping was added so that TCR occurrence patterns could be studied. Rather than using new phenotypic data, the later analysis identified candidate immune exposures from TCR beta sequences and from how often those sequences occurred across donors. To decide whether each TCR beta V gene segment behaved as functional or pseudogenic, an earlier analysis of some 540 of the donors relied on high-throughput TCR beta sequencing. Donor age, sex, ethnicity and CMV serostatus were collected together with the repertoire data. A later genetic analysis took genome-wide SNP genotypes for about 55% of the 666 donors and used that subset as a discovery cohort. All discovery cohort repertoires had been generated using a single sequencing platform. HLA typing covered class I and class II loci at four-digit resolution. The number of donors typed differed by locus, with 629-630 for A, B, C, DRB1 and DQB1, more than 500 for DQA1, approximately 580 for DPA1, and over 400 for DPB1. Because of strong linkage in the cohort, five DR-DQ haplotypes were treated as single units for association and clustering. On average, about 240,000 unique TCR beta nucleotide sequences were sequenced per donor among 398 genotyped donors of the cohort, with about 19% of those sequences being non-productive.

The investigation overall reported the following: The earlier analysis of about 600 of the donors excluded about 16 rarely observed V segments, including chromosome 9 orphons, because counts were too low. At a false discovery rate of 0.05, a later analysis linked around 15,000 TCR beta sequences to specific HLA alleles. An earlier analysis of approximately 500 of the donors showed that most TCR beta V segments appeared in productive rearrangements either about 87% or about 30% of the time, which broadly matched IMGT annotations. In a later analysis, TCR association rates were found to vary across HLA loci, with the most associated TCRs seen for DRB1 alleles and the fewest for HLA-C alleles. In vitro tests confirmed that three of the cytomegalovirus-associated TCR beta chains recognize cytomegalovirus antigens. In this cohort, only TCR beta chains were sequenced, and detectable features were limited by the absence of alpha or paired-chain data. A cluster of highly shared sequence variants was judged likely to be a technical artifact of the sequencing pipeline. In the study, about 150 TCR beta chains were listed as associated with cytomegalovirus. The classifier was reported to diagnose cytomegalovirus status with high specificity and sensitivity in both the original cohort and the validation cohort. According to a later genetic analysis, donors in an Asian-associated ancestry cluster had fewer N-insertions in productive TCRs than the roughly 670-donor mean. An association between a missense DCLRE1C variant and V-gene and J-gene trimming of TCR beta chains was found in a later genetic analysis and replicated in an independent cohort. Linkage disequilibrium might explain the correlated functional status among segregating V segments, but an unknown experimental factor could not be excluded. In a later analysis, HLA-associated TCR beta chains showed more clonal expansion and lower generation probabilities than non-associated chains that were equally common. Some IMGT-functional V segments, including TRBV6-2 and TRBV6-3, could not be distinguished by the 87-base-pair reads and were therefore excluded. Most TCR sequences were observed very rarely across donors, whereas some public TCRs were present in many individuals. Most CMV-associated TCR beta chains appeared to be HLA-restricted in a later analysis, and the HLA associations seemed to be driven largely by CMV exposure. A further reported finding was that TCR beta sequences accurately predicted the HLA-A and HLA-B alleles for most subjects in the first cohort. CMV serostatus was the only immune exposure information available for the cohort. The authors suggested that the approach could potentially be extended to other disease states and immunological phenotypes. According to a later analysis, parvovirus B19, influenza, CMV and Epstein-Barr virus appeared linked to several top co-occurrence clusters. When HLA alleles, especially DR and DQ, strongly co-occurred, attributing TCR associations to individual alleles was difficult. Because HLA typing was unavailable for some donors at each locus, only the typed subset was used in association tests. Roughly uniform sequencing depth across donors was assumed in presence/absence analyses, although this assumption may not hold.

Here the chain combines TRBV28 and TRBJ1-1; no D gene can be assigned with confidence. This TCR was recovered from a man aged 40-49 years in good health and CMV-seronegative. Sequencing was carried out using PBMCs. The CDR3 protein: CASSSPAGSTEAFF. The bases are TGTGCCAGCAGTTCCCCGGCGGGATCCACTGAAGCTTTCTTT.